The 9 T cell receptor beta chains below were found in one sample sequenced in a study of CD8+ T cells in alopecia areata. The sequencing template was cDNA reverse transcribed from extracted RNA. Some clones are missing from TCRdb's copy, which holds only in-frame ones; the method was immunoSEQ multiplex PCR. The data contain 110,000 to 150,000 clones, around 58% of them singletons. Sample: CD4+ T cells sorted from blood, taken at week 0. The receptor source for this set is a human donor with alopecia areata.

Regarding this clone: The limits of the CDR3 on the DNA are not certain, so only TCRdb's listed CDR3 is given. J is TRBJ2-1 and V is TRBV9; the table assigns TRBD1, which was not confirmed against the DNA. Per germline, CDR1 SGDLS and CDR2 YYNGEE. The CDR3 sequence runs 13 residues, both termini included. CDR3 sequence: CASSVAAGARKFF.

The chain joins TRBV4-2 to TRBJ2-1; D possibly corresponds to TRBD2 (6 bases). The germline V gene has CDR1 LGHNA and CDR2 YNFKEQ. The V end was cut by 0 bases, the J end by 4 bases, with 13 bases between. This CDR3 has 16 amino acids. DNA for the CDR3: TGTGCCAGCAGCCAAGAATTCGGGGGTTCGTACAATGAGCAGTTCTTC. Translation gives CASSQEFGGSYNEQFF.

The chain employs TRBV5-1 and TRBJ2-6; maybe TRBD1 (6 bases). CDR1 is SGHRS and CDR2 is YFSETQ in the germline V gene. V was shortened by 4 bases and J by 2 bases, with 25 bases between the two germline ends. The CDR3 totals 20 residues. The CDR3 spells CASSLSPSRGRSAGANVLTF. In DNA form, the CDR3 reads TGCGCCAGCAGCCTATCACCAAGTAGGGGGAGATCTGCTGGGGCCAACGTCCTGACTTTC.

The rearrangement joins TRBV4-1 to TRBJ1-5, with TRBD1 matching over 10 bases. The CDR3 length is 15 residues. V lost 3 bases to trimming and J lost 5 bases; unmatched junction nucleotides: 4. Germline CDR1 MGHRA, CDR2 YSYEKL. This CDR3 reads CASSQFGTGDQPQHF. For the CDR3, the DNA is TGCGCCAGCAGCCAGTTCGGGACAGGGGATCAGCCCCAGCATTTT.

The V call is TRBV11-2, the J call TRBJ2-3; D gene ambiguous. Trimming stripped 4 bases from V and 11 bases from J, with 13 bases between. CDR1 SGHAT and CDR2 FQNNGV come from the germline V gene. CDR3 size: 12 residues. The CDR3 bases are TGTGCCAGCAGCTCGTTAGTAGATGTGCAGTATTTT. Amino acids: CASSSLVDVQYF.

This sequence joins TRBV18 and TRBJ1-5; D is undetermined. This CDR3 region has 13 residues. Looked up from germline, CDR1 is KGHSH and CDR2 is LQKENI. Trimming cost V 6 bases and J 0 bases, with 6 bases left between them. In nucleotides, the CDR3 is TGTGCCAGCTCCCCCGATAGCAATCAGCCCCAGCATTTT. This encodes CASSPDSNQPQHF.

V is TRBV5-1 and J is TRBJ2-5, with D perhaps matching TRBD1 or TRBD2 (5 bases each). This CDR3 has 13 amino acids. V was clipped by 3 bases and J by 1 base, with 7 bases between them. From germline, CDR1 is SGHRS and CDR2 YFSETQ. The CDR3 reads CASSWDLQETQYF. DNA of the CDR3: TGCGCCAGCAGCTGGGACCTCCAAGAGACCCAGTACTTC.

The chain combines TRBV2 with TRBJ1-6, with D unresolved. This CDR3 has 15 residues. The germline V and J ends were trimmed by 6 bases and 10 bases, with 19 bases remaining between them. Germline V gene lookup returns CDR1 SNHLY and CDR2 FYNNEI. CDR3 in DNA: TGTGCCAGCAGAGGGCAGCCCGTCGAAAACTCACCCCTCCACTTT. Translating gives CASRGQPVENSPLHF. Drawing the rest from reference TRBV2 and TRBJ1-6, the complete variable domain is EPEVTQTPSHQVTQMGQEVILRCVPISNHLYFYWYRQILGQKVEFLVSFYNNEISEKSEIFDDQFSVERPDGSNFTLKIRSTKLEDSAMYFCASRGQPVENSPLHFGNGTRLTVT.

The chain uses TRBV30 and TRBJ1-6; D is unclear. Trimming shortened V by 1 base and J by 7 bases, and 11 bases separated the two germline ends. There are 14 residues in the CDR3. Looked up from germline, CDR1 is GTSNPN and CDR2 is SVGIG (reference sequence). CDR3 sequence: CAWSAGTQNSPLHF. CDR3 bases: TGTGCCTGGAGTGCGGGAACCCAGAATTCACCCCTCCACTTT.